The present TCR beta chain was sequenced within a study of shared clonotypes between healthy human individuals. Study-level findings and limits: Non-shared clonotypes displayed generation probabilities falling below those of clonotypes present in all four donors. Read depth was anticipated to influence clonotype sharing among donors. Sampling involved blood alone; tissue repertoires likely differ. Naive subsets typically showed greater estimated richness than memory subsets.

As concerns this clone: Its antigen is not known. At the DNA level, this CDR3 is encoded by other sequences in the same sample as well.

The data were produced by immunoSEQ multiplex PCR, yet TCRdb's version contains in-frame clones alone and is incomplete. The sample holds approximately 710,000 clones, about nine tenths seen once. The specimen sequenced was memory CD8+ T cells from PBMCs. The subset denotes: CD45RO+ cells pooled with CCR7-negative TemRA cells. This receptor was identified in a man younger than 35 in good health. Some clones in this sample may be carry-over from other donors' samples.

The chain's CDR3 is CASSLGRSSYEQYF. As DNA, the CDR3 is TGTGCCAGCAGCTTAGGTAGGAGCTCCTACGAGCAGTACTTC. The gene calls are TRBV7-9 and TRBJ2-7; no clear D. Germline lookup yields CDR1 SEHNR and CDR2 FQNEAQ (reference sequence). CDR3 length: 14 amino acids. Trimming left V 1 base short and J 0 bases short, with 7 bases between. Looking up the rest from reference TRBV7-9 and TRBJ2-7 gives the full variable domain: DTGVSQNPRHKITKRGQNVTFRCDPISEHNRLYWYRQTLGQGPEFLTYFQNEAQLEKSRLLSDRFSAERPKGSFSTLEIQRTEQGDSAMYLCASSLGRSSYEQYFGPGTRLTVT.